This record concerns one TCR beta chain sequence. TCRdb re-derived calls from the 5' RACE reads in MiXCR, one entry per CDR3 protein. The profile covers around 87,000 distinct CDR3 sequences, with less than 15% appearing a single time and roughly two fifths taken by the ten largest. The data stem from a study of spatial heterogeneity in lung cancer. Study background: Within raw reads, each unique TCR and UMI combination appeared on average more than ten times.

The time point was: sample taken at primary tumor resection. Patients with untreated early-stage non-small cell lung cancer, numbering 55 to 75, were the donors. Sequencing covered unsorted whole RNA taken from tumor, nontumor lung or frozen PBMC. This TCR came from a male donor with early-stage non-small cell lung cancer. Material: PBMCs, obtained at surgery.

CDR3 in amino acids: CASSLLSSGRIETQYF. CDR3 DNA sequence: TGTGCCAGCAGCTTACTGTCTAGCGGGAGGATAGAGACCCAGTACTTC. This chain connects TRBV7-2 to TRBJ2-5; TRBD2 matches 11 bases. V shed 2 bases, J shed 4 bases, and the junction held 6 bases outside the gene matches. Germline-derived CDR1 and CDR2 are SGHTA and FQGNSA. This CDR3 region has 16 residues.